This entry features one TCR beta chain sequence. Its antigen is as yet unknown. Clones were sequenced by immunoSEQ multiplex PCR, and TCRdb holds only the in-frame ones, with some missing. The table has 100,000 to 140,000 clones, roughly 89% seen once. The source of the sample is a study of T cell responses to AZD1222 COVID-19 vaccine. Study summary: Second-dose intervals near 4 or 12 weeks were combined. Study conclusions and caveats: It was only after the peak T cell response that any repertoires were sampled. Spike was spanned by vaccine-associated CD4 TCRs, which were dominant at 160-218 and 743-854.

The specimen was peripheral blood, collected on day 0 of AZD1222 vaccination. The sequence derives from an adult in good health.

The CDR3 protein is CASSGSGGSSYEQYF. The CDR3 DNA sequence: TGTGCCAGCAGCGGGAGCGGGGGGAGCTCCTACGAGCAGTACTTC. The gene calls are TRBV9 and TRBJ2-7; 9 bases map to TRBD2. There are 15 residues in the CDR3. Germline assignment: CDR1 SGDLS and CDR2 YYNGEE. Trimming cost V 3 bases and J 0 bases; bases outside gene matches: 4.